Listed below are T cell receptor beta chains from one sample, sequenced in a study of cytomegalovirus exposure and HLA in healthy donors. The method was immunoSEQ multiplex PCR; TCRdb's version includes in-frame clones alone and lacks a portion of them. The data show more than 70,000 clones, more than 60% seen once. Input material: PBMCs. These receptors all stem from a man between 45 and 60 years old in good health and CMV-seropositive. The CDR3 runs from the conserved cysteine through the conserved F or W. A D gene is named only where the DNA matches it firmly. Some rows mark clone size as missing; the rest say once, few, many or name a class of expanded clone.

J,V,size,D,CDR3,DNA
TRBJ2-1,TRBV6-5,NA,TRBD2,CASSYASGNPLVQFF,TGTGCCAGCAGTTACGCTAGCGGGAACCCTCTCGTACAGTTCTTC
TRBJ1-4,TRBV14,once,NA,CASSQDGAGVFEKLFF,TGTGCCAGCAGCCAAGATGGGGCAGGGGTTTTCGAAAAACTGTTTTTT
TRBJ2-5,TRBV21-1,NA,NA,CASSNPDRGLETQYF,TGTGCCAGCAGCAATCCGGACAGGGGGCTAGAGACCCAGTACTTC
TRBJ2-2,TRBV6-1,NA,NA,CASSERVPGRELFF,TGTGCCAGCAGTGAAAGGGTCCCCGGGAGGGAGCTGTTTTTT
TRBJ1-5,TRBV28,NA,TRBD1,CASRRAGTENQPQHF,TGTGCCAGCAGACGCGCCGGGACAGAGAATCAGCCCCAGCATTTT
TRBJ1-1,TRBV11-2,few,NA,CASSSQGTSNTEAFF,TGTGCCAGCAGCTCCCAGGGGACATCGAACACTGAAGCTTTCTTT
TRBJ1-2,TRBV6-5,once,NA,CASSYVPGVGGYTF,TGTGCCAGCAGTTACGTGCCGGGTGTAGGCGGCTACACCTTC
TRBJ2-2,TRBV10-2,NA,NA,CASLLGTGELFF,TGCGCCAGCCTCCTCGGCACCGGGGAGCTGTTTTTT
TRBJ2-2,TRBV27,NA,NA,CASSLAAPKRTGELFF,TGTGCCAGCAGTTTAGCAGCGCCGAAGAGGACCGGGGAGCTGTTTTTT
TRBJ2-7,TRBV9,NA,TRBD1,CASSGQGAGEQYF,TGTGCCAGCAGTGGACAGGGCGCCGGCGAGCAGTACTTC
TRBJ1-2,TRBV5-1,NA,NA,CASSLVSGAGYGYTF,TGCGCCAGCAGCTTGGTATCTGGGGCCGGCTATGGCTACACCTTC
TRBJ1-1,TRBV4-1,few,NA,CASSQVFLLAQSGTEAFF,TGCGCCAGCAGCCAAGTTTTCTTGTTGGCTCAGTCGGGAACTGAAGCTTTCTTT
TRBJ2-2,TRBV4-2,few,TRBD1,CASSQDFGTGVWELFF,TGTGCCAGCAGCCAAGATTTCGGGACAGGGGTCTGGGAGCTGTTTTTT
TRBJ1-1,TRBV2,NA,NA,CASTRQENTEAFF,TGTGCCAGCACTAGACAGGAAAACACTGAAGCTTTCTTT
TRBJ2-1,TRBV11-3,NA,TRBD2,CASSLVGGHWDEQFF,TGTGCCAGCAGCTTAGTGGGAGGGCATTGGGATGAGCAGTTCTTC
TRBJ1-2,TRBV30,NA,TRBD1,CAWGDRDYGYTF,TGTGCCTGGGGAGACAGGGACTATGGCTACACCTTC
TRBJ2-5,TRBV14,NA,TRBD2,CASSPWTSGYQETQYF,TGTGCCAGCAGCCCTTGGACTAGCGGGTACCAAGAGACCCAGTACTTC
TRBJ1-5,TRBV19,NA,TRBD1,CASTPGTGSNQPQHF,TGTGCCAGTACCCCCGGGACAGGGTCCAATCAGCCCCAGCATTTT
TRBJ2-7,TRBV11-3,NA,NA,CASSLEATQYF,TGTGCCAGCAGCTTAGAAGCCACCCAGTACTTC
TRBJ2-7,TRBV5-6,NA,NA,CASSFTTQSYEQYF,TGTGCCAGCAGCTTTACAACCCAATCCTACGAGCAGTACTTC
TRBJ2-3,TRBV7-2,NA,TRBD2,CASSLLAGTDTQYF,TGTGCCAGCAGCTTACTAGCGGGCACAGATACGCAGTATTTT
TRBJ2-7,TRBV7-6,once,TRBD2,CASSLAGVYEQYF,TGTGCCAGCAGCCTAGCGGGAGTCTACGAGCAGTACTTC
TRBJ2-7,TRBV27,NA,TRBD2,CASSFKREASYEQYF,TGTGCCAGCAGTTTCAAGCGGGAGGCCTCCTACGAGCAGTACTTC
TRBJ2-2,TRBV6-1,NA,TRBD2,CASSVTSGATGELFF,TGTGCCAGCAGCGTGACTAGCGGGGCCACCGGGGAGCTGTTTTTT
TRBJ2-2,TRBV2,NA,TRBD1,CASSFEQGAGELFF,TGTGCCAGCAGCTTTGAACAGGGGGCCGGGGAGCTGTTTTTT
TRBJ2-1,TRBV19,few,NA,CATKGGDPEQFF,TGTGCCACGAAAGGGGGAGACCCTGAGCAGTTCTTC
TRBJ2-6,TRBV9,NA,NA,CASSPRGGASGANGLTF,TGTGCCAGCAGCCCCCGGGGCGGGGCCTCTGGGGCCAACGGCCTGACTTTC